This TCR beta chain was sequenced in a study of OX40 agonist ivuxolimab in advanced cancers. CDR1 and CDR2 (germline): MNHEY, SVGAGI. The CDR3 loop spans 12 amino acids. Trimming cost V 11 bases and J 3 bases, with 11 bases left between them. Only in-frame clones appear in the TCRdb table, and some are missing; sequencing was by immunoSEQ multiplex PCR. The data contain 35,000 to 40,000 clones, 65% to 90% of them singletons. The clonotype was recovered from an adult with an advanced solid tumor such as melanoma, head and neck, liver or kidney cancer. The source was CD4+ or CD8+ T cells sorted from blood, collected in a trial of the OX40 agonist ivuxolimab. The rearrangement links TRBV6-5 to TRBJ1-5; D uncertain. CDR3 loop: CAAVLINQPQHF. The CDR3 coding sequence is TGTGCCGCCGTACTAATCAATCAGCCCCAGCATTTT.